What follows is one T cell receptor (beta chain) and its context. Its antigen is not identified. Sorted populations all exceeded 95% purity. The sample comes from a study of beta chain features in type 1 diabetes. Study outcomes and limitations: Moderate yet significant TCRB CDR3 shortening was seen in Type 1 diabetes patients in all four CD4+ subsets.

The CDR3 loop spans 15 amino acids. Germline V gene sequence: CDR1 MRHNA, CDR2 SNTAGT. The V end lost 0 bases, the J end lost 9 bases, and 15 bases lay between the germline ends. cDNA synthesis used the whole RNA isolate, giving expressed TCRB sequences. Repertoires were generated with immunoSEQ multiplex PCR, while TCRdb's copy carries only in-frame clones and drops some. The sample holds about 660,000 clones, over 13% seen once. Sequenced: naive CD4+ T cells from blood. The chain is built from TRBV6-4 and TRBJ2-1, with D maybe TRBD1 (6 bases). The clonotype was recovered from a young man with type 1 diabetes. CDR3 loop: CASSDSRWGRSEQFF. As DNA, the CDR3 is TGTGCCAGCAGTGACTCGCGATGGGGGCGCTCTGAGCAGTTCTTC.